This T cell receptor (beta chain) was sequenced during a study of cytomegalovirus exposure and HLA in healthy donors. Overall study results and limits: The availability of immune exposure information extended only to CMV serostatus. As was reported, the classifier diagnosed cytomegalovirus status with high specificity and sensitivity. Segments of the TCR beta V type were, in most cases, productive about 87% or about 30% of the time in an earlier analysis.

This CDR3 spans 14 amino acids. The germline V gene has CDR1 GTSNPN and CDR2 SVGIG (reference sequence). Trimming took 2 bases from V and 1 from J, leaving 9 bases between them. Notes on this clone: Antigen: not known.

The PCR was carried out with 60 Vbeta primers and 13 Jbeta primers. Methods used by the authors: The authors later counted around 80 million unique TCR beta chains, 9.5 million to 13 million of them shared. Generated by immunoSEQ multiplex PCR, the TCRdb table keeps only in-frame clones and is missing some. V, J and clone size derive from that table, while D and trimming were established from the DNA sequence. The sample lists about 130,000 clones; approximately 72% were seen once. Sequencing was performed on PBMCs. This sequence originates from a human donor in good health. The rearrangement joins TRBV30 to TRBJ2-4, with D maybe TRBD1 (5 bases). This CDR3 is CAWSIGAAKNIQYF. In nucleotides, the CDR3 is TGTGCCTGGAGTATAGGGGCTGCCAAAAACATTCAGTACTTC.